Below, one T cell receptor beta chain is given with its context. These data come from a study of OX40 agonist ivuxolimab in advanced cancers. Study information: Three individuals attained partial responses, comprising one hepatocellular carcinoma case and two cutaneous melanoma cases.

V lost 5 bases and J lost 6, with 17 bases in between. Germline CDR1 reads LGHNA; CDR2 reads YSLEER. The CDR3 runs 15 residues. Data came from immunoSEQ multiplex PCR; TCRdb stores just in-frame clones and leaves some out. The data show about 73,000 clones, over 75% seen once. The sequence came from an adult with an advanced solid tumor such as melanoma, head and neck, liver or kidney cancer. The chain links TRBV4-3 to TRBJ2-1; no clear D gene. The sample in question was CD4+ or CD8+ T cells sorted from blood, obtained in a trial of the OX40 agonist ivuxolimab. The CDR3 protein is CASSSLVGIANEQFF. For the CDR3, the DNA is TGCGCCAGCAGCTCCCTCGTGGGGATAGCCAATGAGCAGTTCTTC.